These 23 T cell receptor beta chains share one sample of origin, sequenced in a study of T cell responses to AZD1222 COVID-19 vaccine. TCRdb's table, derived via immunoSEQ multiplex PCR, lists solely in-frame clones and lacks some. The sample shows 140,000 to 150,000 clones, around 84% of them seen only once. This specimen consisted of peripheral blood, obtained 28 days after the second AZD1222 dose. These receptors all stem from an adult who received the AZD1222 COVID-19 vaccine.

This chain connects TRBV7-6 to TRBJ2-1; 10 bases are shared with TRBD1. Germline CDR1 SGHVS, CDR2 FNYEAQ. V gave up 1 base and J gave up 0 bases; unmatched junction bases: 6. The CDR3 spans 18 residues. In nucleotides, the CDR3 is TGTGCCAGCAGCTTAGGGACAGGGGGTTTTTCCTCCTACAATGAGCAGTTCTTC. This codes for CASSLGTGGFSSYNEQFF.

The CDR3 spells CASSYSDWNSPLHF. The CDR3 DNA is TGTGCCAGCAGTTACTCCGATTGGAATTCACCCCTCCACTTT. The V gene is TRBV6-5, the J gene TRBJ1-6; no clear D. Germline-derived CDR1 and CDR2 are MNHEY and SVGAGI. The CDR3 covers 14 residues. Trimming removed 0 bases at V and 7 bases at J, with 7 bases between.

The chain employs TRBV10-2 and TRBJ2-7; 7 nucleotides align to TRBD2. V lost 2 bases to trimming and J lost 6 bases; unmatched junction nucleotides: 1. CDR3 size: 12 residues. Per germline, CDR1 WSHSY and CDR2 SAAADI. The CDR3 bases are TGCGCCAGCAGTGAGGGCGGGGGCGAGCAGTACTTC. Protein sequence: CASSEGGGEQYF.

The CDR3 sequence: CASSQGGVASSYNEQFF. For the CDR3, the DNA is TGTGCCAGCAGCCAAGGAGGTGTAGCCAGCTCCTACAATGAGCAGTTCTTC. The rearrangement links TRBV3-1 (or the pseudogene TRBV3-2) to TRBJ2-1; D not resolved. With 1 base removed from V and 0 bases from J, the gap between germline ends came to 13 bases. Germline CDR1 and CDR2: LGHDT and YNNKEL (reference sequence). The CDR3 consists of 17 residues.

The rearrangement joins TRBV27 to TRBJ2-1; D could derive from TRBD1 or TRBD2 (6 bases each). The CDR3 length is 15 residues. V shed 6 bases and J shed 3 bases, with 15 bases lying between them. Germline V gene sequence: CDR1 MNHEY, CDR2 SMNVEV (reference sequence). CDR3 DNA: TGTGCCAGCAGGGTAGGGGGGTACGGCTACAATGAGCAGTTCTTC. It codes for CASRVGGYGYNEQFF.

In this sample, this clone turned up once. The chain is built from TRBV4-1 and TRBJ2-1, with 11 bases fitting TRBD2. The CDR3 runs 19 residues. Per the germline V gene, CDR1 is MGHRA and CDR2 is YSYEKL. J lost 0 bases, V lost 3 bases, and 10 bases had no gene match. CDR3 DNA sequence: TGCGCCAGCAGCCACCCGGGACTAGCGGAAATGAGCTCCTACAATGAGCAGTTCTTC. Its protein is CASSHPGLAEMSSYNEQFF.

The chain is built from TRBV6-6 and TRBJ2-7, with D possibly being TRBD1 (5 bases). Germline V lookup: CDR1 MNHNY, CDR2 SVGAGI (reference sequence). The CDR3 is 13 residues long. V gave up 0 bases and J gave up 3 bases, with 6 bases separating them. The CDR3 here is CASSYSGLYEQYF. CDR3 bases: TGTGCCAGCAGTTACTCGGGGCTCTACGAGCAGTACTTC.

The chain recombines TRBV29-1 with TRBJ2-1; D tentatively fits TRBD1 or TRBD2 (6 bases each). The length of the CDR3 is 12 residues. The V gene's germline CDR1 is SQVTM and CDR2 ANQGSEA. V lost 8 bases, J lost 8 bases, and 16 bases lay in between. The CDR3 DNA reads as TGCAGCTGGGGGCGGTCGGGGGATGAGCAGTTCTTC. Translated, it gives CSWGRSGDEQFF.

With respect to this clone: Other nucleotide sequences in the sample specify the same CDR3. The CDR3 loop is CASSEAPLRGYTF. CDR3 DNA: TGTGCCAGCAGTGAAGCGCCCCTCCGGGGCTACACCTTC. The chain joins TRBV6-1 to TRBJ1-2, with D unclear. This CDR3 spans 13 amino acids. Per the germline V gene, CDR1 is MNHNS and CDR2 is SASEGT. V lost 0 bases and J lost 8, with 10 bases in between.

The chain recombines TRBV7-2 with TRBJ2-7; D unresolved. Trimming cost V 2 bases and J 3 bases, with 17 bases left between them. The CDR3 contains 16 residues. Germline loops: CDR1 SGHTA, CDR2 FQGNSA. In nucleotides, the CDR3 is TGTGCCAGCAGCTTATTACTAACGGGCCTTCGCTACGAGCAGTACTTC. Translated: CASSLLLTGLRYEQYF.

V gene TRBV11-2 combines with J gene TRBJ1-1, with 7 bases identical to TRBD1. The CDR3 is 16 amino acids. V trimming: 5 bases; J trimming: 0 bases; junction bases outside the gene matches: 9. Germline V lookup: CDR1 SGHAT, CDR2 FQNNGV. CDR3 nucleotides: TGTGCCAGCAGCCCCGACACAAGGGGGCTGAACACTGAAGCTTTCTTT. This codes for CASSPDTRGLNTEAFF.

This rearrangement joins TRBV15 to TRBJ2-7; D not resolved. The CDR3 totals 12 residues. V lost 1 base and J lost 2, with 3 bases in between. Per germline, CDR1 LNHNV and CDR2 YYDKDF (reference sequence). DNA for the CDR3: TGTGCCACCAGCAGAGGGGCCTACGAGCAGTACTTC. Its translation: CATSRGAYEQYF.

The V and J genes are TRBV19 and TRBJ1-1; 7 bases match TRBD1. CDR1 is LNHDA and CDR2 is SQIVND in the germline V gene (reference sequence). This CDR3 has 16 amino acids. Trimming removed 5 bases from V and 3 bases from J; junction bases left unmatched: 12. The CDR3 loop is CASSLRDRLVDTEAFF. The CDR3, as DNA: TGTGCCAGTAGTCTCCGGGACAGATTAGTCGACACTGAAGCTTTCTTT.

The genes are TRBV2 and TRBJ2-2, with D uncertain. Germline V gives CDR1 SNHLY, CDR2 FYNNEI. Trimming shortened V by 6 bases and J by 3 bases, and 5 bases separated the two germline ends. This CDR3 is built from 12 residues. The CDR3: CASRYYTGELFF. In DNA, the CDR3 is TGTGCCAGCAGATACTACACCGGGGAGCTGTTTTTT.

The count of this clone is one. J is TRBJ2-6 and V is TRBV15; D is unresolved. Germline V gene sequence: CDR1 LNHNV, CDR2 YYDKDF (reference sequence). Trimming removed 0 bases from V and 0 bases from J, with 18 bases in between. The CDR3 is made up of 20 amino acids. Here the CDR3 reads CATSREAVIIPPSGANVLTF. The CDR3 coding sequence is TGTGCCACCAGCAGAGAGGCGGTTATAATTCCGCCCTCTGGGGCCAACGTCCTGACTTTC.

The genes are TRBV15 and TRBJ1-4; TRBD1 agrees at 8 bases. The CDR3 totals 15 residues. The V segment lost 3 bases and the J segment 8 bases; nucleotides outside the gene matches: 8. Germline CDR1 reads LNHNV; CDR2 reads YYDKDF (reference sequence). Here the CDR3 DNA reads TGTGCCACCAGCAGCAAGCAGGGGGCAGGGGAAAAACTGTTTTTT. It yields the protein CATSSKQGAGEKLFF.

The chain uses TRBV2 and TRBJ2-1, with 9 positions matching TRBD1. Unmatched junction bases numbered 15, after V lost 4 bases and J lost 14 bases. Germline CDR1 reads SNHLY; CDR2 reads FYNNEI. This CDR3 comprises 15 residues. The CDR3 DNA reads TGTGCCAGCAGTGGCCCGGGACAGGGACTTGGGCGGGAGTTCTTC. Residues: CASSGPGQGLGREFF.

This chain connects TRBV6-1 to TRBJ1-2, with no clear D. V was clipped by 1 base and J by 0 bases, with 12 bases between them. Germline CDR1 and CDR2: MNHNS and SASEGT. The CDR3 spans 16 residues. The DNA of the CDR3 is TGTGCCAGCAGTGAAGGGCTTTCCATAGCTAACTATGGCTACACCTTC. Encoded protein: CASSEGLSIANYGYTF.

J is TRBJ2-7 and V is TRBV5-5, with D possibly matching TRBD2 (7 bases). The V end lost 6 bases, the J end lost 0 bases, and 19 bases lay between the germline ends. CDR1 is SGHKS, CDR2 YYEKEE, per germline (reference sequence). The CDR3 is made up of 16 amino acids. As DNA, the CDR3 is TGTGCCAGCACCAAGGGAGGGGGGCAAGGCTCCTACGAGCAGTACTTC. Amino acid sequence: CASTKGGGQGSYEQYF.

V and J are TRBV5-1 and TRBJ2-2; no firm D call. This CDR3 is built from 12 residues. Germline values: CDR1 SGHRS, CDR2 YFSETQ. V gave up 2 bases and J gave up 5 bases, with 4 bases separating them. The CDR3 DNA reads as TGCGCCAGCAGCTTCGGAACCGGGGAGCTGTTTTTT. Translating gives CASSFGTGELFF.

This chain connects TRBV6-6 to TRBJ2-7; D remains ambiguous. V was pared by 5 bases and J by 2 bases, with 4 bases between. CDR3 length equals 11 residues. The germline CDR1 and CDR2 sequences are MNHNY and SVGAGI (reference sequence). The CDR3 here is CASSVTYEQYF. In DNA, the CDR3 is TGTGCCAGCAGTGTGACCTACGAGCAGTACTTC.

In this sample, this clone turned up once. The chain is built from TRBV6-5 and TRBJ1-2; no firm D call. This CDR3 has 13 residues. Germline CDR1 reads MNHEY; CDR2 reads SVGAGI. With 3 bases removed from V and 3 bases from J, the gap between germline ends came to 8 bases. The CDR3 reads CASSYLRDYGYTF. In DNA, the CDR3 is TGTGCCAGCAGTTATCTTAGGGACTATGGCTACACCTTC.

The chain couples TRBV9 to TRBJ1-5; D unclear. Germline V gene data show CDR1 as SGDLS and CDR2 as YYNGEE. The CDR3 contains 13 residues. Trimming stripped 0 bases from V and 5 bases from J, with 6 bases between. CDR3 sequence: CASSVDPDQPQHF. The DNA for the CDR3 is TGTGCCAGCAGCGTAGATCCCGATCAGCCCCAGCATTTT.